Following are 6 T cell receptor beta chains from one sample sequenced in a study of Ad26.COV2.S vaccination and SARS-CoV-2 variants. Sequencing used immunoSEQ multiplex PCR; TCRdb keeps in-frame clones, though not all of them. The top ten hold about 1.9% of the sample, which has some 400,000 clones, approximately 89% seen once. Treatment given: about 20 received Ad26.COV2.S at low or high dose, single or two shots; about 5 received placebo; per-sample allocation not given. Sampling happened 63 days after the first vaccine or placebo injection. Sequenced material: peripheral blood, taken in a trial of Ad26.COV2.S vaccine versus placebo. All receptors come from a person between 18 and 59 years old who received the Ad26.COV2.S COVID-19 vaccine or a placebo.

This clone was observed once. DNA for the CDR3: TGTGCCAGCAGCTTGAGGCTCTACGAGCAGTACTTC. This codes for CASSLRLYEQYF. This chain uses TRBV11-3 with TRBJ2-7; no firm D call. CDR1 is SGHNT, CDR2 YENEEA, per germline. The CDR3 loop spans 12 amino acids. V lost 3 bases, J lost 3 bases, and 6 bases lay in between.

The rearrangement joins TRBV10-2 to TRBJ2-5; no clear D. Per the germline V gene, CDR1 is WSHSY and CDR2 is SAAADI. The CDR3 covers 9 residues. The CDR3 region is CAPQETQYF. Written as DNA, the CDR3 is TGCGCTCCGCAAGAGACCCAGTACTTC.

V is TRBV29-1 and J is TRBJ1-2; maybe TRBD1 (6 bases). Deletions cut 8 bases from V and 4 bases from J, with 17 bases between. Germline V gives CDR1 SQVTM, CDR2 ANQGSEA. CDR3 length: 13 residues. The chain's CDR3 is CSLQGKGGYGYTF. CDR3 bases: TGCAGCTTACAGGGAAAGGGGGGCTATGGCTACACCTTC.

This clone is termed medium-sized. The chain employs TRBV19 and TRBJ2-1; D remains ambiguous. CDR3 length: 10 amino acids. In germline, CDR1 is LNHDA, CDR2 SQIVND (reference sequence). V lost 8 bases and J lost 9, with 8 bases in between. The CDR3 DNA reads as TGTGCCAGTGAAGGCGGTGAGCAGTTCTTC. Translated, it gives CASEGGEQFF.

The chain recombines TRBV11-3 with TRBJ2-7; TRBD2 matches at 10 bases. The germline CDR1 and CDR2 sequences are SGHNT and YENEEA. The CDR3 totals 15 residues. J was trimmed by 4 bases and V by 5 bases; bases with no gene match: 8. The CDR3 DNA follows: TGTGCCAGCAGCAAATCAGCGGGAGGGAGGTACGAGCAGTACTTC. It encodes CASSKSAGGRYEQYF.

V usage is TRBV5-1 and J usage is TRBJ2-2; TRBD2 matches 9 bases. This CDR3 has 16 residues. Germline V CDR1 and CDR2: SGHRS, YFSETQ. The V gene end was trimmed by 4 bases and the J gene end by 2 bases; junction bases not matched to a gene: 6. Written as DNA, the CDR3 is TGCGCCAGCAGCACCCCTAGCGGGACAAACACCGGGGAGCTGTTTTTT. Its translation is CASSTPSGTNTGELFF.